A single sample is the source of the 11 T cell receptor beta chains below, sequenced in a study of blood T cell repertoires in COVID-19 (TCRdb year 2020). The method behind the library was the immunoSEQ multiplex PCR assay. Entries here come from immuneACCESS through TCRdb and include only in-frame sequences with V and J called. Some clones fail to appear in such tables; in the studies checked, an unresolved V gene covers under half of the shortfall, and the cause of the remainder is unknown. This sample has around 380,000 clones in its table, and about four fifths of those were observed once. Approximately 1% of the sample goes to the ten largest clones. Source material: peripheral blood. These receptors were collected from a human donor with acute or convalescent COVID-19. The donor label of this sample is uncertain.

The chain uses TRBV7-9 and TRBJ1-1, with D perhaps matching TRBD1 (6 bases). CDR3 length: 15 residues. Trimming pared 8 bases from V and 0 bases from J, leaving 16 bases between. Looked up from germline, CDR1 is SEHNR and CDR2 is FQNEAQ (reference sequence). DNA for the CDR3: TGTGCCAGCCCAACAGGGCCAGGAATGAACACTGAAGCTTTCTTT. It yields the protein CASPTGPGMNTEAFF.

This rearrangement joins TRBV5-6 to TRBJ1-6; no definite D call. The CDR3 loop spans 16 amino acids. V was clipped by 1 base and J by 2 bases, with 10 bases between them. CDR1 and CDR2 from the germline V gene are SGHDT and YYEEEE. In nucleotides, the CDR3 is TGTGCCAGCAGCTTGTTGAGGAGCACCTATAATTCACCCCTCCACTTT. Its translation: CASSLLRSTYNSPLHF.

This clone has only a few counts. CDR3 protein: CASSFVGGNQPQHF. The DNA of the CDR3 is TGTGCCAGCAGCTTTGTCGGCGGGAATCAGCCCCAGCATTTT. The genes are TRBV7-2 and TRBJ1-5; D is undetermined. The CDR3 covers 14 residues. Germline lookup yields CDR1 SGHTA and CDR2 FQGNSA. Trimming removed 3 bases from V and 4 bases from J, with 10 bases in between.

The chain couples TRBV2 to TRBJ1-1; 7 bases map to TRBD1. Trimming removed 6 bases from V and 7 bases from J; junction bases left unmatched: 8. Germline CDR1 SNHLY, CDR2 FYNNEI. There are 13 residues in the CDR3. CDR3 DNA: TGTGCCAGCAGCCTCAAAGGGGGCGGTGAAGCTTTCTTT. Its translation: CASSLKGGGEAFF.

A single count supports this clone. This chain links TRBV5-6 with TRBJ1-3; D uncertain. Trimming took off 6 bases at V and 0 bases at J, with 13 bases between the two ends. From germline, CDR1 is SGHDT and CDR2 YYEEEE. There are 15 residues in the CDR3. The CDR3 loop is CASTRGVFSGNTIYF. CDR3 DNA sequence: TGTGCCAGCACCAGAGGTGTATTCTCTGGAAACACCATATATTTT. Combining the CDR3 with reference TRBV5-6 and TRBJ1-3 gives the whole variable domain DAGVTQSPTHLIKTRGQQVTLRCSPKSGHDTVSWYQQALGQGPQFIFQYYEEEERQRGNFPDRFSGHQFPNYSSELNVNALLLGDSALYLCASTRGVFSGNTIYFGEGSWLTVV.

This clone was observed once. The chain recombines TRBV10-1 with TRBJ2-2, with D possibly matching TRBD1 (5 bases). CDR1 WNHNN and CDR2 SYGVQD come from the germline V gene (reference sequence). The CDR3 has 12 residues. Trimming pared 6 bases from V and 5 bases from J, leaving 7 bases between. The CDR3 region is CASRSGTGELFF. As DNA, the CDR3 is TGCGCCAGCAGATCAGGGACCGGGGAGCTGTTTTTT.

The chain joins TRBV28 to TRBJ1-6, with 7 bases that match TRBD1. CDR3 length: 16 residues. V gave up 8 bases and J gave up 7 bases; unmatched junction bases: 14. The germline V gene has CDR1 MDHEN and CDR2 SYDVKM. CDR3: CASLRGGGRGNSPLHF. For the CDR3, the DNA is TGTGCCAGCCTACGGGGGGGAGGCAGGGGGAATTCACCCCTCCACTTT.

V and J are TRBV28 and TRBJ1-4; D not resolved. There are 15 residues in the CDR3. V lost 3 bases and J lost 8, with 16 bases in between. Germline CDR1 is MDHEN and CDR2 is SYDVKM. The CDR3: CASSFVGLEGEKLFF. The CDR3 DNA follows: TGTGCCAGCAGTTTCGTAGGGCTCGAGGGCGAAAAACTGTTTTTT.

This clone turned up a few times. This chain uses TRBV4-1 with TRBJ2-5; D call uncertain. V was pared by 2 bases and J by 2 bases, with 15 bases between. The CDR3 runs to 16 residues. Germline-derived CDR1 and CDR2 are MGHRA and YSYEKL. The CDR3 region has the DNA TGCGCCAGCAGCCAACCCCGGGTAGGCGTACAAGAGACCCAGTACTTC. Its translation: CASSQPRVGVQETQYF.

J is TRBJ1-3 and V is TRBV7-2, with D maybe TRBD1 (6 bases). With 6 bases removed from V and 2 bases from J, the gap between germline ends came to 14 bases. The CDR3 is 15 amino acids. From germline, CDR1 is SGHTA and CDR2 FQGNSA. Here the CDR3 reads CASSLPWGPGNTIYF. The CDR3 nucleotides are TGTGCCAGCAGTCTACCGTGGGGGCCTGGAAACACCATATATTTT.

The rearrangement uses TRBV30 and TRBJ1-1; 11 positions agree with TRBD1. V lost 5 bases to trimming and J lost 5 bases; unmatched junction nucleotides: 10. Germline lookup yields CDR1 GTSNPN and CDR2 SVGIG (reference sequence). The CDR3 extends over 15 amino acids. This chain's CDR3 is CAWGPGTGGGTEAFF. The CDR3 DNA follows: TGTGCCTGGGGTCCCGGGACAGGGGGGGGGACTGAAGCTTTCTTT.